A single sample is the source of the 23 T cell receptor beta chains below, sequenced in a study of CD8+CD57+ T cells in acquired aplastic anemia. Investigators profiled TCR beta VDJ and CDR3 from genomic DNA template. One entry per CDR3 protein, called by TCRdb with MiXCR from the reads. Of about 210,000 distinct CDR3 sequences listed, approximately 35% are singletons. The source material was sorted CD4+, CD8+, or CD8+CD57+ T cells (not recorded which) from PBMCs. The receptors shown here come from a human donor in good health, serving as a control.

This clonotype has a count of ten or more. The rearrangement uses TRBV2 and TRBJ2-1; 11 positions match TRBD2. This CDR3 region has 14 residues. J gave up 6 bases and V 7 bases, and 5 bases lay outside the gene matches. Germline V gives CDR1 SNHLY, CDR2 FYNNEI. In DNA, the CDR3 is TGTGCCAGCAAGGGGACTAGCGGTTTCAATGAGCAGTTCTTC. It is translated as CASKGTSGFNEQFF.

This clonotype occurred a few times. The V gene is TRBV6-1, the J gene TRBJ1-6; tentatively, D is TRBD1 (6 bases). The CDR3 is made up of 18 amino acids. Deletions cut 9 bases from V and 0 bases from J, with 21 bases between. The germline V gene has CDR1 MNHNS and CDR2 SASEGT. The DNA of the CDR3 is TGTGCCAGTAGACAGCCGGGACACTTGAACTCCTATAATTCACCCCTCCACTTT. Translated, it gives CASRQPGHLNSYNSPLHF.

This clonotype was found a few times. The CDR3 DNA is TGTGCCAGCAGACAAGTTATCGCTGAAGCTTTCTTT. It codes for CASRQVIAEAFF. The chain links TRBV7-9 to TRBJ1-1; D not resolved. The V end was cut by 6 bases, the J end by 6 bases, with 11 bases between. The CDR3 covers 12 residues. Germline V gene sequence: CDR1 SEHNR, CDR2 FQNEAQ (reference sequence).

This clonotype was recorded a few times. With a much larger clone just one base away, this may be a read error. The chain carries TRBV2 and TRBJ1-1; tentative D call: TRBD1 (5 bases). CDR1 is SNHLY, CDR2 FYNNEI, per germline. Trimming left V 2 bases short and J 3 bases short, with 13 bases between. CDR3 size: 15 residues. The CDR3 loop reads CASSEHGTEDTEAFF. DNA of the CDR3: TGTGCCAGCAGTGAACACGGGACTGAGGACACTGAAGCTTTCTTT.

This rearrangement joins TRBV11-2 to TRBJ2-1, with D tentatively TRBD1 or TRBD2 (6 bases each). CDR3 length equals 16 residues. V lost 1 base and J 5 bases, leaving 15 bases between the germline ends. Germline CDR1 is SGHAT and CDR2 is FQNNGV. CDR3 sequence: CASSLGRGTGDNEQFF. Here the CDR3 DNA reads TGTGCCAGCAGCTTAGGGAGGGGGACTGGGGACAATGAGCAGTTCTTC.

By its share, this clonotype is medium-sized (0.01 to 0.1%). This chain connects TRBV20-1 to TRBJ1-2; a possible D gene is TRBD1 (5 bases). The ends were cut back, 3 bases at V and 8 bases at J, with 7 bases in the middle. The CDR3 covers 10 residues. The germline V gene encodes CDR1 DFQATT and CDR2 SNEGSKA (reference sequence). The CDR3 is CSASAGGYTF. In DNA form, the CDR3 reads TGCAGTGCTAGCGCAGGGGGCTACACCTTC.

About this clonotype itself: A single base separates this from a much larger clone, so it may be a read error. No conserved phenylalanine or tryptophan ends this CDR3, so it is likely a read error. The V and J genes are TRBV19 and TRBJ1-1; possible D gene TRBD1, 5 bases. From germline, CDR1 is LNHDA and CDR2 SQIVND (reference sequence). With 8 bases removed from V and 7 bases from J, the gap between germline ends came to 11 bases. The CDR3 contains 11 residues. CDR3 amino acids: CASQNRIEAFS. The CDR3 nucleotides read TGTGCCAGTCAAAACAGGATTGAAGCTTTCTCT.

Remarks on this clonotype: Possible read error: a much larger clone is one base away. J is TRBJ2-7 and V is TRBV5-1, with TRBD1 identical over 7 bases. CDR1 is SGHRS and CDR2 is YFSETQ in the germline V gene. This CDR3 has 15 amino acids. The ends lost 4 bases at V and 4 bases at J; junction bases unmatched: 11. The CDR3 spells CASSGQTGSRYEQYF. CDR3 in DNA: TGCGCCAGCAGCGGCCAGACAGGGTCACGATACGAGCAGTACTTC.

This clonotype was seen ten or more times. The V gene is TRBV7-9, the J gene TRBJ2-1; no firm D call. The CDR3 totals 12 residues. The V and J ends lost 3 bases and 8 bases respectively, with 8 bases between them. CDR1 and CDR2 from the germline V gene are SEHNR and FQNEAQ (reference sequence). CDR3 sequence: CASSFALDEQFF. The CDR3 coding sequence is TGTGCCAGCAGCTTCGCTTTAGATGAGCAGTTCTTC.

This clonotype was recorded at least ten times. The chain joins TRBV14 to TRBJ1-2; D uncertain. CDR3 length: 12 amino acids. Trimming removed 3 bases at V and 5 bases at J, with 7 bases between. Germline assignment: CDR1 SGHDN and CDR2 FVKESK. The CDR3 reads CASSQNTYGYTF. The CDR3 DNA is TGTGCCAGCAGCCAGAACACTTATGGCTACACCTTC.

The gene calls are TRBV25-1 and TRBJ1-6; no reliable D call. V lost 3 bases, J lost 7 bases, and 13 bases lay in between. Germline assignment: CDR1 MGHDK and CDR2 SYGVNS. The CDR3 has 15 residues. CDR3 sequence reads: CASSDRIPSNSPLHF. The DNA for the CDR3 is TGTGCCAGCAGTGATCGTATACCCTCCAATTCACCCCTCCACTTT.

Only a few counts were recorded for this clonotype. The chain carries TRBV30 and TRBJ1-5, with 9 bases aligning to TRBD1. Trimming at V came to 3 bases and at J to 2 bases, leaving 8 bases not matched to a gene. This CDR3 has 16 amino acids. The germline gives CDR1 GTSNPN, CDR2 SVGIG (reference sequence). CDR3 coding DNA: TGTGCCTGGAGCCCGGACAGGGGTAATGGCAATCAGCCCCAGCATTTT. Translated, it gives CAWSPDRGNGNQPQHF.

The CDR3 region is CASSQRQGAGEKLFF. CDR3 sequence (DNA): TGTGCCAGCAGCCAGCGACAGGGGGCGGGTGAAAAACTGTTTTTT. This rearrangement joins TRBV3-1 to TRBJ1-4; 10 bases align to TRBD1. In germline, CDR1 is LGHDT, CDR2 YNNKEL (reference sequence). The CDR3 consists of 15 residues. Germline trimming cut 3 bases from V and 7 bases from J; bases unmatched to any gene: 5.

This clonotype was observed many times. The chain joins TRBV7-9 to TRBJ2-3; D is unresolved. The V gene lost 8 bases and the J gene lost 1 base, with 13 bases spanning the gap. The germline V gene encodes CDR1 SEHNR and CDR2 FQNEAQ (reference sequence). The CDR3 is 14 residues long. The CDR3 DNA reads TGTGCCAGCCTTACTAACAGCCGCACAGATACGCAGTATTTT. It is translated as CASLTNSRTDTQYF.

In this sample, this clonotype turned up many times. The chain links TRBV11-1 to TRBJ2-1, with D perhaps matching TRBD2 (6 bases). The CDR3 has 17 amino acids. Looked up from germline, CDR1 is SGHAT and CDR2 is FQDESV (reference sequence). Trimming stripped 5 bases from V and 3 bases from J, with 20 bases between. The CDR3 DNA is TGTGCCAGCAGCGACGGTTTGGCGGCTAGCGACTACAATGAGCAGTTCTTC. It is translated as CASSDGLAASDYNEQFF.

V and J are TRBV5-6 and TRBJ2-7; 8 bases align to TRBD1. Trimming took 4 bases from V and 3 from J; bases not matched to a gene: 3. The CDR3 is 13 amino acids. From germline, CDR1 is SGHDT and CDR2 YYEEEE. The CDR3 loop is CASSRTGFYEQYF. The DNA for the CDR3 is TGTGCCAGCAGCCGGACAGGGTTCTACGAGCAGTACTTC. Using reference TRBV5-6 and TRBJ2-7 for the parts outside the CDR3, the full variable domain is DAGVTQSPTHLIKTRGQQVTLRCSPKSGHDTVSWYQQALGQGPQFIFQYYEEEERQRGNFPDRFSGHQFPNYSSELNVNALLLGDSALYLCASSRTGFYEQYFGPGTRLTVT.

The chain joins TRBV6-2 or TRBV6-3 to TRBJ1-2, with 7 bases aligning to TRBD1. After removal of 0 bases from V and 9 bases from J, the junction contained 7 bases not matched to a gene. The CDR3 is 14 amino acids. Looked up from germline, CDR1 is MNHEY and CDR2 is SVGEGT. CDR3 residues: CASSYSRGGASYTF. The CDR3 nucleotides read TGTGCCAGCAGTTACTCGAGAGGGGGCGCGAGCTACACCTTC.

The V call is TRBV5-1, the J call TRBJ2-2, with 7 nucleotides matching TRBD1. V shed 4 bases and J 5 bases; nucleotides not matched to a gene: 5. The CDR3 spans 14 residues. CDR1 and CDR2 (germline): SGHRS, YFSETQ. The DNA for the CDR3 is TGCGCCAGCAGCGCAGGGACAGAGACCGGGGAGCTGTTTTTT. As protein: CASSAGTETGELFF.

The rearrangement joins TRBV29-1 to TRBJ2-3, with 7 nucleotides matching TRBD1. This CDR3 region has 14 residues. Germline values: CDR1 SQVTM, CDR2 ANQGSEA. J gave up 1 base and V 1 base, and 2 bases lay outside the gene matches. CDR3 bases: TGCAGCGTTGAAGGGGACAGCGGCACAGATACGCAGTATTTT. It encodes CSVEGDSGTDTQYF.

This clonotype was seen repeatedly, ten times or more. The genes are TRBV11-2 and TRBJ1-2, with TRBD1 as a possible D gene (5 bases). V was pared by 1 base and J by 12 bases, with 15 bases between. The CDR3 is made up of 13 amino acids. CDR1 is SGHAT, CDR2 FQNNGV, per germline. The CDR3 DNA follows: TGTGCCAGCAGCTTAGTAGGGACGATAGGCCACACCTTC. Translated, it gives CASSLVGTIGHTF.

Remarks on this clonotype: A much larger clone differs by one base, so this may be a read error. This sequence joins TRBV5-1 and TRBJ2-5, with D perhaps TRBD1 or TRBD2 (5 bases each). CDR3 size: 14 residues. Germline values: CDR1 SGHRS, CDR2 YFSETQ. The DNA of the CDR3 is TGCGTCAGCGCGGGCCGGGACGACGGGGAGACCCAGTACTTC. Amino acid sequence: CVSAGRDDGETQYF.

This clonotype was seen repeatedly, ten times or more. The chain couples TRBV7-2 to TRBJ1-5; no definite D call. V was pared by 5 bases and J by 6 bases, with 14 bases between. CDR1 and CDR2 (germline): SGHTA, FQGNSA. The CDR3 is made up of 14 amino acids. The DNA for the CDR3 is TGTGCCAGCAGCAGTGGGGTTTTGAGTCAGCCCCAGCATTTT. This encodes CASSSGVLSQPQHF. The full variable domain, completed using reference TRBV7-2 and TRBJ1-5, is GAGVSQSPSNKVTEKGKDVELRCDPISGHTALYWYRQSLGQGLEFLIYFQGNSAPDKSGLPSDRFSAERTGGSVSTLTIQRTQQEDSAVYLCASSSGVLSQPQHFGDGTRLSIL.

The genes are TRBV2 and TRBJ1-1, with 7 bases matching TRBD1. The V gene end was trimmed by 7 bases and the J gene end by 4 bases; junction bases not matched to a gene: 12. The CDR3 covers 15 residues. CDR1 and CDR2 from the germline V gene are SNHLY and FYNNEI. This chain's CDR3 is CASTPQGGVGTEAFF. CDR3 nucleotide sequence: TGTGCCAGCACTCCTCAGGGGGGAGTGGGCACTGAAGCTTTCTTT.